This is a list of T cell receptor beta chains from one sample in a study of response to subunit inactivated influenza vaccine. One entry per CDR3 protein results from TCRdb running MiXCR on the RT-PCR reads. Of more than 700,000 distinct CDR3 sequences listed, about 20% were seen once; the top ten hold 10%. Here the sequenced sample was PBMCs from blood, taken 4 to 6 days after vaccination. Receptors originate from a man between 50 and 59 years old who received an inactivated influenza vaccine. CDR3s include the opening cysteine and the closing phenylalanine or tryptophan. Each record gives: clone size, J gene, V gene, D gene, CDR3 protein, CDR3 DNA. D genes are given only for firm matches. Not every row has a clone size; where given, it reads once, few, many or a size class.

- | TRBJ2-7 | TRBV29-1 | TRBD2 | CSVVAGAPRKLSYEQYF | TGCAGCGTAGTAGCGGGAGCTCCTCGGAAGCTCTCCTACGAGCAGTACTTC
- | TRBJ2-1 | TRBV4-3 | TRBD1 | CASSPWTGGNEQFF | TGCGCCAGCAGCCCGTGGACAGGGGGGAATGAGCAGTTCTTC
- | TRBJ1-1 | TRBV15 | - | CATSIGGMNTEAFF | TGTGCCACCAGCATAGGGGGGATGAACACTGAAGCTTTCTTT
few | TRBJ2-7 | TRBV7-8 | - | CASSLASGFYYEQYF | TGTGCCAGCAGCTTAGCGAGCGGATTCTACTACGAGCAGTACTTC
- | TRBJ2-7 | TRBV10-3 | - | CAISNGPPPWEQYF | TGTGCCATCAGTAACGGACCCCCCCCCTGGGAGCAGTACTTC
few | TRBJ2-1 | TRBV7-2 | TRBD1 | CASSLAGTGGKYNEQFF | TGTGCCAGCAGCTTAGCGGGGACAGGGGGCAAGTACAATGAGCAGTTCTTC
few | TRBJ2-2 | TRBV6-2/TRBV6-3 | - | CASSSYSYTGELFF | TGTGCCAGCAGTAGCTACAGTTACACCGGGGAGCTGTTTTTT
- | TRBJ2-6 | TRBV9 | - | CASSVGWVGANVLTF | TGTGCCAGCAGCGTAGGCTGGGTAGGGGCCAACGTCCTGACTTTC
few | TRBJ2-3 | TRBV4-2 | - | CASSQDLRTPHHTQYF | TGTGCCAGCAGCCAAGATTTACGGACCCCACATCATACGCAGTATTTT
few | TRBJ2-7 | TRBV7-9 | TRBD2 | CASSRINGTTEQYF | TGTGCCAGCAGCCGGATTAACGGGACTACCGAGCAGTACTTC
- | TRBJ2-2 | TRBV6-1 | - | CATQYPGTGELFF | TGTGCCACCCAGTATCCGGGGACCGGGGAGCTGTTTTTT
- | TRBJ2-7 | TRBV3-1 | TRBD1 | CASSQEFGTGSSEQYF | TGTGCCAGCAGCCAAGAGTTTGGGACAGGGTCTTCCGAGCAGTACTTC
- | TRBJ2-7 | TRBV28 | - | CASRVGAEQYF | TGTGCCAGCAGAGTTGGGGCCGAGCAGTACTTC
- | TRBJ2-1 | TRBV6-5 | TRBD2 | CASRVTSGRQFF | TGTGCCAGCAGGGTGACTAGCGGGAGGCAGTTCTTC
- | TRBJ2-7 | TRBV4-2 | TRBD2 | CASSQGGLAGGYEQYF | TGTGCCAGCAGCCAGGGGGGACTAGCGGGAGGCTACGAGCAGTACTTC
- | TRBJ2-5 | TRBV6-2/TRBV6-3 | TRBD2 | CASSYGRTSGVETQYF | TGTGCCAGCAGTTACGGCAGGACTAGCGGGGTGGAGACCCAGTACTTC
few | TRBJ1-2 | TRBV28 | - | CASSLSTINYGYTF | TGTGCCAGCAGTTTGTCAACCATAAACTATGGCTACACCTTC
few | TRBJ2-3 | TRBV20-1 | - | CSAIRGDTQYF | TGCAGTGCTATACGGGGAGATACGCAGTATTTT
- | TRBJ1-1 | TRBV7-2 | TRBD1 | CASSYAGGSLNTEAFF | TGTGCCAGCAGCTATGCAGGGGGCTCCTTGAACACTGAAGCTTTCTTT
- | TRBJ2-7 | TRBV7-2 | TRBD1 | CASSVLTGSYEQYF | TGTGCCAGCAGCGTATTGACAGGGTCCTACGAGCAGTACTTC
few | TRBJ1-1 | TRBV5-5 | - | CASSFNSRGTEAFF | TGTGCCAGCAGCTTCAATTCCAGGGGAACTGAAGCTTTCTTT
once | TRBJ2-1 | TRBV2 | - | CASSEDRFDEQFF | TGTGCCAGCAGCGAAGACAGGTTTGATGAGCAGTTCTTC